A selection of T cell receptor beta chains follows, all from one sample in a study of blood T cells in healthy people across ages. TCRdb analysed the 5' RACE reads with MiXCR anew, one entry per CDR3 protein. Of about 1.6 million distinct CDR3 sequences listed, 30% to 35% are singletons. The specimen was blood. The receptor source for this set is a woman in her twenties or thirties in good health. CDR3s include the opening cysteine and the closing phenylalanine or tryptophan. The D gene is left open where the match is weak. The size entry is marked missing in some rows and otherwise reads once, few, many or a size class.

TRBV6-1	TRBJ2-1	many	.	TGTGCCAGCAGTGAAATCGGAGAGGAGCAGTTCTTC	CASSEIGEEQFF
TRBV29-1	TRBJ2-1	.	TRBD1	TGCAGCGCTTACGGGGACAGGGTGGACAATGAGCAGTTCTTC	CSAYGDRVDNEQFF
TRBV5-6	TRBJ2-1	.	TRBD2	TGTGCCAGCAGCTTGAGGTTGGGTCGGCTAGCGGGGCACAATGAGCAGTTCTTC	CASSLRLGRLAGHNEQFF
TRBV2	TRBJ1-4	few	.	TGTGCCAGCAGGGGGACTGCGGCAACTAATGAAAAACTGTTTTTT	CASRGTAATNEKLFF
TRBV10-3	TRBJ2-5	.	.	TGTGCCACTTCACAGGGAACCTTAAAAGAGACCCAGTACTTC	CATSQGTLKETQYF
TRBV20-1	TRBJ2-1	few	.	TGCAGTGCAAATCTAATCAATGAGCAGTTCTTC	CSANLINEQFF
TRBV5-5	TRBJ2-7	few	.	TGTGCCAGCAGCTTGGAGGCAGGTTTGGGCTACGAGCAGTACTTC	CASSLEAGLGYEQYF
TRBV20-1	TRBJ2-5	few	TRBD2	TGCAGTGCTAGGCCTAGCGGGGGCCAAGAGACCCAGTACTTC	CSARPSGGQETQYF
TRBV24-1	TRBJ2-5	.	TRBD1	TGTGCCACCAGTGACCCGGGACAGGGCAGGAGGGAGACCCAGTACTTC	CATSDPGQGRRETQYF
TRBV9	TRBJ2-5	few	TRBD2	TGTGCCAGCAGCGTAGGGAGCGGGAGAGGGCAAGAGACCCAGTACTTC	CASSVGSGRGQETQYF
TRBV20-1	TRBJ2-1	.	TRBD1	TGCAGTGCTAGAGACCCAATGGACAGGGGGCACTACAATGAGCAGTTCTTC	CSARDPMDRGHYNEQFF
TRBV20-1	TRBJ1-2	few	.	TGCAGTGCTAGGGGGAGCTCACGACCCTATGGCTACACCTTC	CSARGSSRPYGYTF
TRBV7-2	TRBJ2-5	few	.	TGTGCCAGCAGCCCCGGCCACATCGGGGAGACCCAGTACTTC	CASSPGHIGETQYF
TRBV27	TRBJ2-5	.	.	TGTGCCAGCAGTTTATGGGGACTTGAAGACACCCAGTACTTC	CASSLWGLEDTQYF
TRBV20-1	TRBJ2-1	few	.	TGCAGTGCTAGTTCTGTGGGGGGACACAATGAGCAGTTCTTC	CSASSVGGHNEQFF
TRBV20-1	TRBJ2-7	many	TRBD2	TGCAGTGCTGCCCCGGCTAGCGGGGGGAAGCAGTACTTC	CSAAPASGGKQYF
TRBV7-3	TRBJ1-2	few	TRBD1	TGTGCCAGCAGCCAGAAGGGACAGGGCTTTGGCTACACCTTC	CASSQKGQGFGYTF
TRBV4-2	TRBJ1-1	few	.	TGTGCCAGCAGCCAGGGCCCGGACAGGAACACTGAAGCTTTCTTT	CASSQGPDRNTEAFF
TRBV2	TRBJ2-1	.	.	TGTGCCAGCACCCTAGCGTTAAATGAGCAGTTCTTC	CASTLALNEQFF
TRBV15	TRBJ2-2	few	.	TGTGCCACCAGCGCGCGCTCCTCGCCCGGGGAGCTGTTTTTT	CATSARSSPGELFF
TRBV6-2/TRBV6-3	TRBJ2-5	.	TRBD2	TGTGCCAGCAGCAACTACCTAGCGGGGGTCAAAGAGACCCAGTACTTC	CASSNYLAGVKETQYF
TRBV20-1	TRBJ2-7	.	.	TGCAGCGCTGAATTCACGCCAAACGTCGGGGGGCAGTACTTC	CSAEFTPNVGGQYF
TRBV5-4	TRBJ2-7	.	.	TGTGCCAGCAGCCATAATGTTGGGTACGAGCAGTACTTC	CASSHNVGYEQYF
TRBV20-1	TRBJ2-3	few	TRBD2	TGCAGTGCTAGATTTTTAGCGGGACCTAGCACAGATACGCAGTATTTT	CSARFLAGPSTDTQYF